This T cell receptor (beta chain) came from a study of Ad26.COV2.S vaccination and SARS-CoV-2 variants. Sequencing was performed with immunoSEQ multiplex PCR; in TCRdb, only in-frame clones are kept and a portion is missing. This sample yields approximately 400,000 clones, of which around 92% are seen a single time; 3% to 5% belongs to the top ten. This receptor was identified in a human donor who had recovered from COVID-19. Sequenced here: peripheral blood, sampled after recovery from COVID-19.

CDR3 sequence (DNA): TGCGCCAGCAGCCTTCCGGGACAGGCTACCGGCACTGAAGCTTTCTTT. Translation: CASSLPGQATGTEAFF. The genes are TRBV5-1 and TRBJ1-1; 8 nucleotides align to TRBD1. The CDR3 spans 16 residues. Per the germline V gene, CDR1 is SGHRS and CDR2 is YFSETQ. The V and J ends lost 4 bases and 4 bases, in that order; junction bases with no gene match: 12.